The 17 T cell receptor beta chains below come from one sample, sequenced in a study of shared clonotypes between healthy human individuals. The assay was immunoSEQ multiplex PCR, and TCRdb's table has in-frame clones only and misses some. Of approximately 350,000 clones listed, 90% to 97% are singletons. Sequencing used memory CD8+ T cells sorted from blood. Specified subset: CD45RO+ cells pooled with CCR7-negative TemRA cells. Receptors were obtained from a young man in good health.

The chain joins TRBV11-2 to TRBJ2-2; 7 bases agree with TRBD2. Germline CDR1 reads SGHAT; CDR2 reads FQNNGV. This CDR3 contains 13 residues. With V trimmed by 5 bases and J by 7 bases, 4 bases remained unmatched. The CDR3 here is CASSLRGSGELFF. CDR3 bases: TGTGCCAGCAGCCTACGCGGGAGCGGGGAGCTGTTTTTT.

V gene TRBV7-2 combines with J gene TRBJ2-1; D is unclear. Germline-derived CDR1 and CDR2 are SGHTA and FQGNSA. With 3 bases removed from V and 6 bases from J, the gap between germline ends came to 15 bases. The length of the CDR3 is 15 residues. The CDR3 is CASSFRHGSSNEQFF. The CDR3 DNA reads TGTGCCAGCAGCTTCCGTCATGGTTCTTCCAATGAGCAGTTCTTC.

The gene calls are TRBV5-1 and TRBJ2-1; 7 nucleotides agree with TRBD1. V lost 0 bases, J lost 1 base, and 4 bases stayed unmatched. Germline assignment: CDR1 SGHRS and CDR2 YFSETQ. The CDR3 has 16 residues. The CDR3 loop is CASSLAGGMSYNEQFF. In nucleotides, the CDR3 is TGCGCCAGCAGCTTGGCAGGGGGAATGTCCTACAATGAGCAGTTCTTC.

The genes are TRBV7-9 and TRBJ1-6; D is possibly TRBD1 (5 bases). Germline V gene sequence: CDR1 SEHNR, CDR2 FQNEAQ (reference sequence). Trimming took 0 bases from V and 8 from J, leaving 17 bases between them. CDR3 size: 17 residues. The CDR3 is CASSLAVGRREYSPLHF. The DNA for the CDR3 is TGTGCCAGCAGCTTAGCGGTGGGGCGCAGAGAGTATTCACCCCTCCACTTT.

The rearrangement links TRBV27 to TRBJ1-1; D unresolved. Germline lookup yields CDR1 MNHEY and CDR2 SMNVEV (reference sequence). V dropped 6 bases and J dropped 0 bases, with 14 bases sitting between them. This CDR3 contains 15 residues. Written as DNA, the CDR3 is TGTGCCAGCAGATTCCATAGGGCTTTGAACACTGAAGCTTTCTTT. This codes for CASRFHRALNTEAFF.

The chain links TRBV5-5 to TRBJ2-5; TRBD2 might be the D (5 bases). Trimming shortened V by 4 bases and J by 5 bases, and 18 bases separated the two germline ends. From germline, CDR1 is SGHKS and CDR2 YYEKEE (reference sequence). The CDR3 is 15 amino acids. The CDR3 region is CASSPSGSRSETQYF. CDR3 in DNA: TGTGCCAGCAGCCCCTCGGGGTCAAGATCGGAGACCCAGTACTTC. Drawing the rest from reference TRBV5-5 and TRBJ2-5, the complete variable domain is DAGVTQSPTHLIKTRGQQVTLRCSPISGHKSVSWYQQVLGQGPQFIFQYYEKEERGRGNFPDRFSARQFPNYSSELNVNALLLGDSALYLCASSPSGSRSETQYFGPGTRLLVL.

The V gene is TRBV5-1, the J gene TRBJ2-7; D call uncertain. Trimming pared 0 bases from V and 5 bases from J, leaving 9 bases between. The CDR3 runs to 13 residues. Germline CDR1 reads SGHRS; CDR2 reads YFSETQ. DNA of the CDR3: TGCGCCAGCAGCTTGGAAGTACGACACGAGCAGTACTTC. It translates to CASSLEVRHEQYF.

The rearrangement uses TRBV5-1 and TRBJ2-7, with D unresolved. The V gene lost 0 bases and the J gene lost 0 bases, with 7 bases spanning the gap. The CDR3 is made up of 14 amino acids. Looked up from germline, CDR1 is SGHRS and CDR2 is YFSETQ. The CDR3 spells CASSLGRSSYEQYF. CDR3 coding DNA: TGCGCCAGCAGCTTGGGCAGATCCTCCTACGAGCAGTACTTC.

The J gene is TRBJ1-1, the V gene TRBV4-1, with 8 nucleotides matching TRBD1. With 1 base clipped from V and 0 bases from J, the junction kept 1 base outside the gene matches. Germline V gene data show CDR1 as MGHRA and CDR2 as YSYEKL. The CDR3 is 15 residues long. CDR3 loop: CASSQAGGMNTEAFF. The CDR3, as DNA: TGCGCCAGCAGCCAAGCAGGGGGCATGAACACTGAAGCTTTCTTT.

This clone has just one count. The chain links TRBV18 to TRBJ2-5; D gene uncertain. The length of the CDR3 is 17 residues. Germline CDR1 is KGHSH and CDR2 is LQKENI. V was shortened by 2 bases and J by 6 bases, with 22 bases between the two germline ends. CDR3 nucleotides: TGTGCCAGCTCACCAGAAGCGCCGGTCCCGTCACCCAAGACCCAGTACTTC. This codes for CASSPEAPVPSPKTQYF. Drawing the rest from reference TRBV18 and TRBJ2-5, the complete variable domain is NAGVMQNPRHLVRRRGQEARLRCSPMKGHSHVYWYRQLPEEGLKFMVYLQKENIIDESGMPKERFSAEFPKEGPSILRIQQVVRGDSAAYFCASSPEAPVPSPKTQYFGPGTRLLVL.

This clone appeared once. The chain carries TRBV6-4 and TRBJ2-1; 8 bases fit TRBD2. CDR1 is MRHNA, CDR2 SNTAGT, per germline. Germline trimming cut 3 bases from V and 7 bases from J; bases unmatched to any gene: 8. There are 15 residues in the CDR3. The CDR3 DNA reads TGTGCCAGCAGTGAATTTGGGACTAGTAGTAATGAGCAGTTCTTC. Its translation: CASSEFGTSSNEQFF.

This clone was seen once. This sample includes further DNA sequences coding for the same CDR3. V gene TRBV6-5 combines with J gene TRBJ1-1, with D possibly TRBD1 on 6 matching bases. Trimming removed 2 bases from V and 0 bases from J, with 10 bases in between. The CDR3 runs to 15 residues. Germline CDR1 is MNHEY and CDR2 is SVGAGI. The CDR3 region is CASSYRGQMNTEAFF. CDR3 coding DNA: TGTGCCAGCAGTTACAGGGGACAAATGAACACTGAAGCTTTCTTT.

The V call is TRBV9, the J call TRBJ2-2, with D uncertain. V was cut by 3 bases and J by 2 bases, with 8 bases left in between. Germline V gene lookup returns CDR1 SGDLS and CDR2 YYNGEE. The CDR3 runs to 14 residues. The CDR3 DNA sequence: TGTGCCAGCAGCGGAGTAACCAACACCGGGGAGCTGTTTTTT. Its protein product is CASSGVTNTGELFF.

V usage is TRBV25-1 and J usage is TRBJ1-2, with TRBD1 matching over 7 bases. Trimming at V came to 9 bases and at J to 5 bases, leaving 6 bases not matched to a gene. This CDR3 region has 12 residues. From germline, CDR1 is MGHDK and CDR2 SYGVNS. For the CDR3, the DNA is TGTGCCAGTAGCAGGGGGGGTTATGGCTACACCTTC. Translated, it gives CASSRGGYGYTF.

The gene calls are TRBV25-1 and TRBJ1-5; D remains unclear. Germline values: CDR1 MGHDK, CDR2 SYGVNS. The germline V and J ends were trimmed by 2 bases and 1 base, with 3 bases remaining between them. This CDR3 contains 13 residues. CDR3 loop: CASSENSNQPQHF. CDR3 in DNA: TGTGCCAGCAGTGAAAACAGCAATCAGCCCCAGCATTTT.

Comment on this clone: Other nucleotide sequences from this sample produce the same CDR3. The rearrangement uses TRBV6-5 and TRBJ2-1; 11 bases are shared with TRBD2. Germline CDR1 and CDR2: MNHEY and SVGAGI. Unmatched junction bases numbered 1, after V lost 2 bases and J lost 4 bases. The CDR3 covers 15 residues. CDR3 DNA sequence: TGTGCCAGCAGTTACACTAGCGGGAGTTACAATGAGCAGTTCTTC. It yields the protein CASSYTSGSYNEQFF.

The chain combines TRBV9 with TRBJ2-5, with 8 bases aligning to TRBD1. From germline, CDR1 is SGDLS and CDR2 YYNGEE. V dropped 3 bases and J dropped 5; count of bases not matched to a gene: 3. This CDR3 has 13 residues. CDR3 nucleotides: TGTGCCAGCAGCGGGACAGGGCGGGAGACCCAGTACTTC. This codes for CASSGTGRETQYF.